Presented here are 26 T cell receptor beta chains from one specimen sequenced in a study of beta chain features in type 1 diabetes. The whole isolated RNA underwent reverse transcription, so sequencing captured expressed TCRB transcripts. Libraries were prepared by immunoSEQ multiplex PCR; TCRdb keeps only in-frame clonotypes and omits some of them. The repertoire holds about 930,000 clones, with roughly a sixth as singletons. The specimen was naive CD4+ T cells from blood. These receptors were collected from a woman between 18 and 30 years old in good health.

The gene calls are TRBV5-1 and TRBJ2-4; no firm D call. Trimming shortened V by 4 bases and J by 6 bases, and 14 bases separated the two germline ends. This CDR3 spans 14 amino acids. Looked up from germline, CDR1 is SGHRS and CDR2 is YFSETQ. CDR3 nucleotide sequence: TGCGCCAGCAGCCCGGGTGCACCCAGAAACATTCAGTACTTC. Its translation is CASSPGAPRNIQYF. Complete variable domain (other parts from reference TRBV5-1 and TRBJ2-4): KAGVTQTPRYLIKTRGQQVTLSCSPISGHRSVSWYQQTPGQGLQFLFEYFSETQRNKGNFPGRFSGRQFSNSRSEMNVSTLELGDSALYLCASSPGAPRNIQYFGAGTRLSVL.

The rearrangement joins TRBV6-6 to TRBJ2-5; D is unclear. Germline V CDR1 and CDR2: MNHNY, SVGAGI (reference sequence). The CDR3 spans 14 residues. Deletions cut 2 bases from V and 2 bases from J, with 9 bases between. The CDR3 bases are TGTGCCAGCAGTTACAGTTTCGGACAAGAGACCCAGTACTTC. Its translation: CASSYSFGQETQYF.

This clone was seen more than once but under ten times. Different DNA sequences within this sample yield the same CDR3. The V call is TRBV18, the J call TRBJ2-1; 10 bases fit TRBD2. Germline values: CDR1 KGHSH, CDR2 LQKENI. CDR3 length equals 14 residues. Trimming removed 3 bases from V and 5 bases from J; junction bases left unmatched: 1. This CDR3 reads CASSPLAGDNEQFF. Written as DNA, the CDR3 is TGTGCCAGCTCACCGCTAGCGGGGGACAATGAGCAGTTCTTC.

This clone appeared a few times. The V and J genes are TRBV6-5 and TRBJ2-7; 7 bases match TRBD2. The CDR3 consists of 12 residues. Germline CDR1 MNHEY, CDR2 SVGAGI. V shed 5 bases, J shed 4 bases, and the junction held 2 bases outside the gene matches. The chain's CDR3 is CASSEAGYEQYF. For the CDR3, the DNA is TGTGCCAGCAGTGAAGCGGGGTACGAGCAGTACTTC.

This clone was seen more than once but under ten times. The chain combines TRBV10-3 with TRBJ2-1; 11 bases agree with TRBD2. V was pared by 10 bases and J by 0 bases, with 17 bases of the junction left unmatched. Germline CDR1 reads ENHRY; CDR2 reads SYGVKD. This CDR3 comprises 19 residues. CDR3 DNA: TGTGCCACAAGGCCAGGGGGTAGCGGGAGGGAGCTCTCCTACAATGAGCAGTTCTTC. Translated, it gives CATRPGGSGRELSYNEQFF.

This clone has only a few counts. V gene TRBV7-9 combines with J gene TRBJ1-3; D is unclear. Trimming stripped 3 bases from V and 0 bases from J, with 6 bases between. This CDR3 contains 14 residues. Germline CDR1 and CDR2: SEHNR and FQNEAQ (reference sequence). CDR3 nucleotide sequence: TGTGCCAGCAGCTTCGGCACCTCTGGAAACACCATATATTTT. Its translation is CASSFGTSGNTIYF.

About this clone itself: Other DNA sequences within the sample encode an identical CDR3. The rearrangement uses TRBV18 and TRBJ1-2, with a weak D call TRBD1 (6 bases). CDR1 and CDR2 from the germline V gene are KGHSH and LQKENI. Trimming shortened V by 3 bases and J by 5 bases, and 10 bases separated the two germline ends. This CDR3 is 13 amino acids long. The CDR3 DNA follows: TGTGCCAGCTCACCTGGGGGCGATTATGGCTACACCTTC. Amino acids: CASSPGGDYGYTF.

This clone was found a few times. The chain employs TRBV7-9 and TRBJ2-2, with D possibly being TRBD2 (6 bases). This CDR3 has 16 residues. Germline V gene data show CDR1 as SEHNR and CDR2 as FQNEAQ (reference sequence). V lost 4 bases, J lost 5 bases, and 17 bases lay in between. The CDR3 sequence is CASSWGLSGRTGELFF. CDR3 DNA: TGTGCCAGCAGCTGGGGACTGAGTGGTAGAACCGGGGAGCTGTTTTTT.

The CDR3 DNA reads TGTGCCAGCTCCCCCCCATCGGGGCGGAGCACAGATACGCAGTATTTT. It encodes CASSPPSGRSTDTQYF. The chain joins TRBV18 to TRBJ2-3; D could derive from TRBD1 or TRBD2 (5 bases each). Germline V gene data show CDR1 as KGHSH and CDR2 as LQKENI. The germline V and J ends were trimmed by 6 bases and 0 bases, with 16 bases remaining between them. The CDR3 has 16 residues.

The V call is TRBV6-8, the J call TRBJ2-7; TRBD2 agrees at 15 bases. J lost 2 bases, V lost 6 bases, and 5 bases had no gene match. The CDR3 totals 16 residues. The germline gives CDR1 MNHGY, CDR2 SAAAGT. This chain's CDR3 is CASSPGLAGGPYEQYF. CDR3 DNA: TGTGCCAGCAGCCCTGGACTAGCGGGAGGGCCCTACGAGCAGTACTTC.

This clone showed up just a few times. The chain combines TRBV11-2 with TRBJ2-2; D not resolved. V was shortened by 4 bases and J by 6 bases, with 12 bases between the two germline ends. The CDR3 sequence is 14 residues long. The germline gives CDR1 SGHAT, CDR2 FQNNGV. The CDR3 is CASSSPEAPGELFF. The CDR3 coding sequence is TGTGCCAGCAGCTCGCCCGAGGCCCCCGGGGAGCTGTTTTTT.

In regard to this clone: Different DNA sequences within this sample yield the same CDR3. The chain recombines TRBV27 with TRBJ1-5; 9 bases map to TRBD1. Germline values: CDR1 MNHEY, CDR2 SMNVEV (reference sequence). The CDR3 is 14 residues long. V was pared by 3 bases and J by 4 bases, with 1 base of the junction left unmatched. CDR3 loop: CASSLGTGNQPQHF. The CDR3 DNA sequence: TGTGCCAGCAGTTTGGGGACAGGGAATCAGCCCCAGCATTTT.

This clone has more than one count but fewer than ten. The chain is built from TRBV9 and TRBJ2-6; D is undetermined. The germline V gene has CDR1 SGDLS and CDR2 YYNGEE. The V end lost 7 bases, the J end lost 4 bases, and 9 bases lay between the germline ends. This CDR3 is built from 13 residues. The CDR3 sequence is CASAKFGANVLTF. The CDR3 nucleotides read TGTGCCAGCGCCAAATTCGGGGCCAACGTCCTGACTTTC.

The chain is built from TRBV6-7 and TRBJ2-5, with TRBD1 identical over 7 bases. TRBV6-7 is an ORF for which the function is uncertain. J gave up 2 bases and V 10 bases, and 7 bases lay outside the gene matches. CDR3 size: 13 residues. The DNA for the CDR3 is TGTGCCACGGACAGGAGACTTCAAGAGACCCAGTACTTC. Its protein is CATDRRLQETQYF.

The chain links TRBV7-9 to TRBJ2-2, with D perhaps given as TRBD1 or TRBD2 (5 bases each). Germline CDR1 SEHNR, CDR2 FQNEAQ (reference sequence). The germline V and J ends were trimmed by 1 base and 1 base, with 7 bases remaining between them. The CDR3 is 15 amino acids. In nucleotides, the CDR3 is TGTGCCAGCAGCTTAGGGGACCTGAACACCGGGGAGCTGTTTTTT. This gives the protein CASSLGDLNTGELFF.

V gene TRBV23-1 combines with J gene TRBJ2-1; D not certain. TRBV23-1 is an ORF, with its function uncertain. Trimming removed 2 bases at V and 0 bases at J, with 26 bases between. The CDR3 is made up of 21 amino acids. This CDR3 is CASSQPPPSYTIQSSYNEQFF. CDR3 DNA: TGCGCCAGCAGTCAACCCCCACCGTCGTACACCATACAGAGCTCCTACAATGAGCAGTTCTTC.

V is TRBV5-1 and J is TRBJ2-7; a possible D gene is TRBD1 (5 bases). Trimming took 0 bases from V and 4 from J, leaving 14 bases between them. There are 15 residues in the CDR3. The germline gives CDR1 SGHRS, CDR2 YFSETQ. For the CDR3, the DNA is TGCGCCAGCAGCTTGGCCTCGACAGAAATTTACGAGCAGTACTTC. This codes for CASSLASTEIYEQYF.

The chain combines TRBV7-2 with TRBJ1-3; 9 bases agree with TRBD1. J was trimmed by 7 bases and V by 5 bases; bases with no gene match: 9. Germline V lookup: CDR1 SGHTA, CDR2 FQGNSA. There are 15 residues in the CDR3. CDR3 bases: TGTGCCAGCAGCGACCGGGACAGGGCGGCTAACACCATATATTTT. The encoded protein is CASSDRDRAANTIYF.

The chain is built from TRBV6-5 and TRBJ2-3; D ambiguous. The CDR3 contains 14 residues. Trimming took 7 bases from V and 1 from J, leaving 12 bases between them. Germline assignment: CDR1 MNHEY and CDR2 SVGAGI. The CDR3 bases are TGTGCCAGCACCCCATACCGGGGCACAGATACGCAGTATTTT. The encoded protein is CASTPYRGTDTQYF.

The chain joins TRBV7-9 to TRBJ2-1, with D possibly TRBD2 on 6 matching bases. Germline CDR1 and CDR2: SEHNR and FQNEAQ (reference sequence). Trimming left V 1 base short and J 3 bases short, with 10 bases between. CDR3 length: 15 amino acids. For the CDR3, the DNA is TGTGCCAGCAGCTTAGTTGCTAGCGACTACAATGAGCAGTTCTTC. Its protein product is CASSLVASDYNEQFF. The whole variable domain, remainder taken from reference TRBV7-9 and TRBJ2-1, is DTGVSQNPRHKITKRGQNVTFRCDPISEHNRLYWYRQTLGQGPEFLTYFQNEAQLEKSRLLSDRFSAERPKGSFSTLEIQRTEQGDSAMYLCASSLVASDYNEQFFGPGTRLTVL.

CDR3 coding DNA: TGTGCCAGCAGCGCGGGGGACATGACTAATGAAAAACTGTTTTTT. This translates into CASSAGDMTNEKLFF. V is TRBV7-2 and J is TRBJ1-4, with a possible D match to TRBD1 (6 bases). The CDR3 totals 15 residues. Germline lookup yields CDR1 SGHTA and CDR2 FQGNSA. Trimming left V 5 bases short and J 2 bases short, with 12 bases between.

V and J are TRBV15 and TRBJ2-7; TRBD2 matches at 7 bases. Germline V lookup: CDR1 LNHNV, CDR2 YYDKDF (reference sequence). The ends lost 5 bases at V and 2 bases at J; junction bases unmatched: 9. This CDR3 spans 15 amino acids. Here the CDR3 DNA reads TGTGCCACCAGCGGGGGGGGAAGTTTTACCTACGAGCAGTACTTC. The encoded protein is CATSGGGSFTYEQYF.

This clone turned up a few times. This chain joins TRBV14 and TRBJ2-7, with TRBD1 matching 8 bases. The CDR3 covers 13 residues. The trim removed 4 bases at V and 6 bases at J, leaving 5 bases unmatched. Germline CDR1 is SGHDN and CDR2 is FVKESK. In DNA, the CDR3 is TGTGCCAGCAGCCTGGACAGGGCGGGCGAGCAGTACTTC. Translating gives CASSLDRAGEQYF.

This clone occurred a few times. This rearrangement joins TRBV9 to TRBJ2-1; 8 bases are a match to TRBD2. After removal of 3 bases from V and 14 bases from J, the junction contained 10 bases not matched to a gene. Germline CDR1 reads SGDLS; CDR2 reads YYNGEE. The CDR3 covers 13 residues. The CDR3 loop reads CASSETSGTSKFF. CDR3 DNA sequence: TGTGCCAGCAGCGAAACCTCCGGGACTAGTAAGTTCTTC.

CDR3 amino acids: CASSLLAGVEETQYF. The CDR3 DNA is TGTGCCAGCAGCTTATTAGCGGGAGTTGAAGAGACCCAGTACTTC. V gene TRBV7-9 combines with J gene TRBJ2-5, with 9 positions matching TRBD2. This CDR3 has 15 amino acids. With V trimmed by 2 bases and J by 3 bases, 4 bases remained unmatched. CDR1 and CDR2 from the germline V gene are SEHNR and FQNEAQ (reference sequence).

This clone was detected a few times. This chain connects TRBV9 to TRBJ2-1; 9 positions match TRBD1. Germline loops: CDR1 SGDLS, CDR2 YYNGEE. The CDR3 is 13 amino acids. V was clipped by 3 bases and J by 9 bases; unmatched bases: 4. In DNA, the CDR3 is TGTGCCAGCAGCGCCGGACAGGGGATTGAGCAGTTCTTC. Amino acids: CASSAGQGIEQFF.